This T cell receptor beta chain was obtained from a study of OX40 agonist ivuxolimab in advanced cancers. Study as a whole: Every patient in dose escalation had hepatocellular carcinoma, melanoma, renal cell or head and neck cancer. Among those enrolled, mean age was about 63 years (range about 23 to 79) and 75% to 90% were male. Three patients showed partial responses: one hepatocellular carcinoma and two cutaneous melanoma cases.

Anyone with autoimmune disease history or systemic immunosuppression was excluded. Sequenced by immunoSEQ multiplex PCR; TCRdb stores in-frame clones only, minus some. The sample has approximately 100,000 clones; approximately 90% are singletons. CDR1 is SQVTM, CDR2 ANQGSEA, per germline. This CDR3 is 11 amino acids long. Trimming left V 4 bases short and J 7 bases short, with 11 bases between. Sequencing was performed on CD4+ or CD8+ T cells sorted from blood, taken in a trial of the OX40 agonist ivuxolimab. The receptor comes from an adult with an advanced solid tumor such as melanoma, head and neck, liver or kidney cancer. The chain is built from TRBV29-1 and TRBJ2-7; D gene ambiguous. Here the CDR3 reads CSVGSGREQYF. CDR3 DNA sequence: TGCAGCGTTGGTTCAGGCCGAGAGCAGTACTTC.